Below, one TCR beta chain is given with its context. Its matching antigen is unknown. The trim removed 4 bases at V and 0 bases at J, leaving 13 bases unmatched. CDR1 is SGDLS and CDR2 is YYNGEE in the germline V gene. The CDR3 extends over 19 amino acids. The PCR had 60 Vbeta and 13 Jbeta primers. Here immunoSEQ multiplex PCR was the method, and the copy in TCRdb shows in-frame clones only, minus some. This sample has over 200,000 clones; roughly four fifths occur once, and the top ten carry 0.58%. These data come from a study of cytomegalovirus exposure and HLA in healthy donors. Study results and limitations: TCR beta chains associated with HLA were, in a later analysis, more clonally expanded than equally common others.

The chain couples TRBV9 to TRBJ2-6, with 7 positions matching TRBD1. Sequencing was done on a sample of PBMCs. The source of this sequence is a woman in her forties in good health and CMV-seronegative. This CDR3 reads CASSPPLGQKSSGANVLTF. The CDR3 DNA reads TGTGCCAGCAGCCCACCTCTGGGACAGAAAAGCTCTGGGGCCAACGTCCTGACTTTC.